What follows describes a single T cell receptor (beta chain). The sample belongs to a study of blood T cell repertoires in COVID-19. As for the study in general: From the United States, Italy and Spain came samples of acute and convalescent COVID-19. The analysed material was cDNA or gDNA that came from T cells, B-cell-depleted T cells, or PBMCs.

Trimming removed 1 base at V and 7 bases at J, with 21 bases between. Germline V gene sequence: CDR1 SGDLS, CDR2 YYNGEE. The CDR3 sequence is 16 residues long. In the original analysis: Estimation of nucleated cell counts relied on the amplification of reference gene primers. The method was immunoSEQ multiplex PCR; TCRdb's version includes in-frame clones alone and lacks a portion of them. V and J calls plus clone size are reproduced from that table; the DNA served to infer D and trimming. The sample carries 200,000 to 300,000 clones, 70% to 90% recorded once. The chain uses TRBV9 and TRBJ2-7; D might be TRBD2 (5 bases). This clonotype was obtained from a man aged 45-65 years with acute or convalescent COVID-19. The sample was peripheral blood. The DNA for the CDR3 is TGTGCCAGCAGCGTACGCGACGGCCTCACTACGGGGGAGCAGTACTTC. It codes for CASSVRDGLTTGEQYF.